Listed here are 20 T cell receptor beta chains from one sample, sequenced in a study of CD8+ T cells in alopecia areata (dated by TCRdb to 2016 to 2019). The method behind the library was the immunoSEQ multiplex PCR assay. For TCR sequencing, RNA was extracted from every sample and reverse transcribed into cDNA to serve as template. The table was pulled from immuneACCESS by TCRdb, which kept in-frame rearrangements only. Such tables lose some clones; where checked, under half of the loss comes from unresolved V genes, and the rest has no known cause. This sample has more than 90,000 clones, none of them a singleton. Together, the top ten hold 15% to 20% of the sample. The sample comprised lesional skin. The receptors were sampled from a C3H/HeJ mouse with alopecia areata. These mice carry the MHC haplotype H2-k.

This clone occurred many times. Genes and germline are mouse. The read finishes 4 residues shy of the CDR3 end, and the germline J gene is used to complete it. The chain recombines TRBV19 with TRBJ1-4; 9 bases map to TRBD1. Germline V gene data show CDR1 as FNHDT and CDR2 as SITEND (reference sequence). Trimming at V came to 5 bases and at J to 3 bases, leaving 5 bases not matched to a gene. The CDR3 is made up of 15 amino acids. CDR3 DNA, as far as it was read: TGTGCCAGCAGAACAGGGGGCAGGACCAACGAA. Its translation: CASRTGGRTNE. Given in full, the CDR3 is CASRTGGRTNERLFF. Drawing the rest from reference TRBV19 and TRBJ1-4, the complete variable domain is GGIITQTPKFLIGQEGQKLTLKCQQNFNHDTMYWYRQDSGKGLRLIYYSITENDLQKGDLSEGYDASREKKSSFSLTVTSAQKNEMAVFLCASRTGGRTNERLFFGHGTKLSVL.

This clone was seen a handful of times. Germline and genes: mouse. The CDR3 here is CASSDRTGSSAETLYF. The CDR3 bases that were read are TGTGCCAGCAGTGACCGGACAGGATCTAGTGCAGAA. The chain recombines TRBV13-1 with TRBJ2-3; 7 nucleotides agree with TRBD1. The read gets to within 4 residues of the CDR3 end, and the germline J gene fills in the rest. CDR3 size: 16 residues. After removal of 2 bases from V and 0 bases from J, the junction contained 6 bases not matched to a gene. Germline assignment: CDR1 NSHNY and CDR2 SYGAGN.

Of note for this clone: Germline and genes here are mouse. The read comes to an end 4 residues before the CDR3 does, leaving the germline J gene to fill in the end. The chain joins TRBV13-3 to TRBJ2-1; perhaps TRBD2 as D (6 bases). Trimming left V 3 bases short and J 6 bases short, with 13 bases between. The CDR3 contains 14 residues. The germline V gene encodes CDR1 NNHDY and CDR2 SYVADS. CDR3 sequence: CASSGSGVFAEQFF. CDR3 bases read: TGTGCCAGCAGTGGGTCTGGGGTCTTTGCT.

This clone has just a few counts. Gene names follow the mouse nomenclature. Read sequence stops 4 residues before the CDR3 end, and the germline J gene provides the missing end. The rearrangement links TRBV19 to TRBJ2-5; tentatively, D is TRBD1 (6 bases). CDR3 length equals 14 residues. The germline V gene has CDR1 FNHDT and CDR2 SITEND (reference sequence). CDR3 in amino acids: CASSISQGLDTQYF. The sequenced part of the CDR3 DNA is TGTGCCAGCAGTATTTCACAGGGCCTAGAC.

There are a few counts of this clone. Genes and germline are mouse. The read terminates 4 residues ahead of where the CDR3 ends, so the germline J gene completes it. This sequence joins TRBV1 and TRBJ2-1, with 12 bases fitting TRBD1. V shed 3 bases, J shed 6 bases, and the junction held 3 bases outside the gene matches. Per the germline V gene, CDR1 is NSQYPW and CDR2 is LRSPGD (reference sequence). The CDR3 covers 15 residues. CDR3 bases read: TGCACCTGCAGTGCTCGGGACAGGGGGCTTGCT. This encodes CTCSARDRGLA. The full CDR3 is CTCSARDRGLAEQFF.

This clone was seen only a few times. Gene labels here are mouse ones. The read ends 4 residues before the CDR3 terminus; that terminus is restored from the germline J gene. The rearrangement joins TRBV17 to TRBJ2-1; D is uncertain. The CDR3 contains 13 residues. The germline CDR1 and CDR2 sequences are MNHDT and YYDKIL. CDR3 protein: CASSSAAYAEQFF. Incomplete CDR3 DNA: TGTGCTAGCAGTAGTGCTGCCTACGCT.

A word on this clone: Gene names are mouse gene names. Read coverage stops 4 residues before the CDR3 terminus; the germline J gene supplies the remainder. V is TRBV12-2 and J is TRBJ1-1; the D gene is possibly TRBD1 (5 bases). The CDR3 loop spans 14 amino acids. CDR1 is SGHLS and CDR2 is HYDKME in the germline V gene. The covered CDR3 bases are TGTGCCAGCTCTCTCGGGACTGGGGGAGGA. Amino acids: CASSLGTGGG. The full CDR3 reads CASSLGTGGGEVFF.

This clone has only a few counts. Genes and germline are mouse. The DNA read from the CDR3 is TGTGCCAGCAGTGATGAATGGGGGGGCTTTCAAAAC. It specifies CASSDEWGGFQN. The full-length CDR3 reads as CASSDEWGGFQNTLYF. This rearrangement joins TRBV13-1 to TRBJ2-4, with 9 bases identical to TRBD2. The CDR3 is cut off 4 residues early in the read; its end comes from the germline J gene. The CDR3 is 16 amino acids. The trim removed 0 bases at V and 2 bases at J, leaving 4 bases unmatched. Germline V gene data show CDR1 as NSHNY and CDR2 as SYGAGN.

This clone came up a few times. The listed genes are named as in mouse. The read falls 4 residues short of the CDR3 end, and the missing part is taken from the germline J gene. V and J are TRBV13-3 and TRBJ1-1; possibly TRBD1 for D (6 bases). CDR1 NNHDY and CDR2 SYVADS come from the germline V gene. V lost 2 bases to trimming and J lost 4 bases, with 15 bases between them. There are 15 residues in the CDR3. CDR3 residues: CASSESQGGGTEVFF. The CDR3 DNA, read in part, is TGTGCCAGCAGTGAATCACAGGGAGGGGGCACA.

There are a few counts of this clone. Mouse names are used for the genes. From the germline J gene comes the end of the CDR3, since the read stops 4 residues before it. The chain has TRBV13-2 and TRBJ2-7; D unclear. Germline V gene sequence: CDR1 NNHNN, CDR2 SYGAGS (reference sequence). The germline V and J ends were trimmed by 0 bases and 0 bases, with 10 bases remaining between them. The CDR3 covers 15 residues. The CDR3 loop reads CASGDAAESSYEQYF. CDR3 bases read: TGTGCCAGCGGTGATGCTGCTGAGAGCTCCTAT.

This clone was detected only a few times. Genes and germline are mouse. The read stops 4 residues short of the end of the CDR3; the missing end is completed from the germline J gene. This rearrangement joins TRBV29 to TRBJ2-3, with a weak D call TRBD2 (6 bases). Looked up from germline, CDR1 is MSHET and CDR2 is SYDVDS. The CDR3 length is 15 residues. Trimming took off 2 bases at V and 0 bases at J, with 9 bases between the two ends. Partial CDR3 DNA: TGTGCTAGCAGTTTACCAGGGACTAGTGCAGAA. This sequence encodes CASSLPGTSAE. The whole CDR3 is CASSLPGTSAETLYF.

This clone turned up a few times. Here the gene names and germline are mouse. The CDR3 reads CASSASGGTNQDTQYF. The CDR3 DNA, read in part, is TGTGCCAGCAGTGCTTCTGGGGGGACTAACCAAGAC. The rearrangement joins TRBV19 to TRBJ2-5; TRBD2 aligns across 8 bases. The DNA ends 4 residues before the CDR3 does, and the rest of the CDR3 is filled in from the germline J gene. J lost 0 bases, V lost 4 bases, and 7 bases had no gene match. This CDR3 is 16 amino acids long. The V gene's germline CDR1 is FNHDT and CDR2 SITEND (reference sequence).

Points on this clone: Genes here carry mouse names. The read finishes 4 residues shy of the CDR3 end, and the germline J gene is used to complete it. The V call is TRBV16, the J call TRBJ2-7; 10 bases are a match to TRBD2. This CDR3 has 16 amino acids. The germline gives CDR1 SGHSA, CDR2 FRNQAP. V shed 1 base and J 2 bases; nucleotides not matched to a gene: 5. The CDR3 bases that were read are TGTGCAAGCAGCTTAGGCCCGGGACTGGGGACCTAT. This codes for CASSLGPGLGTY. The full-length CDR3 reads as CASSLGPGLGTYEQYF.

Comment on this clone: All gene names here are mouse names. The read ends 4 residues before the CDR3 terminus; that terminus is restored from the germline J gene. The chain carries TRBV13-3 and TRBJ2-1, with D maybe TRBD2 (7 bases). CDR3 size: 16 residues. The V gene lost 0 bases and the J gene lost 2 bases, with 12 bases spanning the gap. Looked up from germline, CDR1 is NNHDY and CDR2 is SYVADS. CDR3 protein: CASSDARGADYAEQFF. The sequenced part of the CDR3 DNA is TGTGCCAGCAGTGATGCACGGGGGGCAGACTATGCT.

About this clone itself: Genes and germline come from the mouse. The read ends 4 residues shy of where the CDR3 ends; the end is completed using the germline J gene. The chain joins TRBV13-3 to TRBJ2-1; a possible D gene is TRBD1 (5 bases). Germline V gene sequence: CDR1 NNHDY, CDR2 SYVADS. CDR3 size: 17 residues. V dropped 2 bases and J dropped 0 bases, with 15 bases sitting between them. The CDR3 sequence: CASSELRTSYNYAEQFF. CDR3 DNA (partial): TGTGCCAGCAGTGAACTTCGGACATCTTATAACTATGCT.

On this clone itself: Any gene name here is a mouse gene name. CDR3 amino acids: CTCSPDRGRDERLFF. The CDR3 bases that were read are TGCACCTGCAGTCCGGACAGGGGTAGAGACGAA. V gene TRBV1 combines with J gene TRBJ1-4, with 9 nucleotides matching TRBD1. From the germline J gene comes the end of the CDR3, since the read stops 4 residues before it. CDR1 is NSQYPW and CDR2 is LRSPGD in the germline V gene (reference sequence). This CDR3 spans 15 amino acids. V shed 5 bases and J 6 bases; nucleotides not matched to a gene: 7.

This clone was detected only a few times. Mouse gene names apply. The read halts 4 residues ahead of the CDR3 end, with the missing end drawn from the germline J gene. The chain couples TRBV13-1 to TRBJ2-1, with D tentatively TRBD2 (6 bases). The CDR3 contains 13 residues. The germline V gene has CDR1 NSHNY and CDR2 SYGAGN. V lost 2 bases, J lost 6 bases, and 9 bases lay in between. CDR3 DNA, as far as it was read: TGTGCCAGCAGTGACTCTGGGGTTGCT. This translates into CASSDSGVA. The full CDR3 sequence reads CASSDSGVAEQFF.

With regard to this clone: All gene names here are mouse names. The read comes to an end 4 residues before the CDR3 does, leaving the germline J gene to fill in the end. The V and J genes are TRBV19 and TRBJ1-1; 8 bases are shared with TRBD1. CDR1 is FNHDT and CDR2 is SITEND in the germline V gene (reference sequence). CDR3 length: 15 residues. J was trimmed by 1 base and V by 6 bases; bases with no gene match: 8. CDR3 loop: CASTPGTGLNTEVFF. The sequenced part of the CDR3 DNA is TGTGCCAGCACCCCCGGGACAGGTCTAAACACA.

This clone was detected only a few times. The genes are named according to mouse. The CDR3 extends 4 residues past the end of the read, so its final part is completed from the germline J gene. V is TRBV1 and J is TRBJ2-1, with D possibly matching TRBD1 (5 bases). Germline V gene sequence: CDR1 NSQYPW, CDR2 LRSPGD (reference sequence). Trimming pared 0 bases from V and 0 bases from J, leaving 9 bases between. The CDR3 loop spans 16 amino acids. The sequenced CDR3 bases are TGCACCTGCAGTGCAGACGCAGGGCTTAACTATGCT. Its translation is CTCSADAGLNYA. The CDR3 in its entirety is CTCSADAGLNYAEQFF. Based on the CDR3 plus reference TRBV1 and TRBJ2-1, the full variable domain is VTLLEQNPRWRLVPRGQAVNLRCILKNSQYPWMSWYQQDLQKQLQWLFTLRSPGDKEVKSLPGADYLATRVTDTELRLQVANMSQGRTLYCTCSADAGLNYAEQFFGPGTRLTVL.

As for this clone: The germline and genes are mouse ones. The read falls 4 residues short of the CDR3 end, and the missing part is taken from the germline J gene. V gene TRBV13-3 combines with J gene TRBJ1-1, with 7 bases aligning to TRBD1. The CDR3 contains 14 residues. Germline lookup yields CDR1 NNHDY and CDR2 SYVADS. V lost 5 bases, J lost 4 bases, and 8 bases stayed unmatched. Incomplete CDR3 DNA: TGTGCCAGCAGAGAAAGGGGGCGCGCCACA. It translates to CASRERGRAT. The whole CDR3 sequence is CASRERGRATEVFF.